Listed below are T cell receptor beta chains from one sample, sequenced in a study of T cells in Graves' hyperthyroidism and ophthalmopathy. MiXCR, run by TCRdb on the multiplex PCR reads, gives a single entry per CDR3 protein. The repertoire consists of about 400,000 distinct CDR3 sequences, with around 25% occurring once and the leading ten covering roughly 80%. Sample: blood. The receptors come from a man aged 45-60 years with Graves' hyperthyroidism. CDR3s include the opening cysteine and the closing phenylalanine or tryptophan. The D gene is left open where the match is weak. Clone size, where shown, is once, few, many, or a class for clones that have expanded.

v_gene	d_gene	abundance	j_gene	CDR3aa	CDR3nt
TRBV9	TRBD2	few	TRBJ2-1	CASSQTLGGLAGGEQFF	TGTGCCAGCAGCCAAACACTGGGGGGACTAGCGGGAGGTGAGCAGTTCTTC
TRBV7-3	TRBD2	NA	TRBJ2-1	CASSLIPGLAGNNEQFF	TGTGCCAGCAGCTTAATTCCCGGACTAGCGGGGAACAATGAGCAGTTCTTC
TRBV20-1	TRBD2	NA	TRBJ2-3	CSALSGREGTDTQYF	TGCAGTGCTCTTAGCGGGAGGGAAGGCACAGATACGCAGTATTTT
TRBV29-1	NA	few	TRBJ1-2	CFSGHRRYGYTF	TGCTTTTCAGGGCACAGGCGCTATGGCTACACCTTC
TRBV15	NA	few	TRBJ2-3	CATSRDGSTDTQYF	TGTGCCACCAGCAGGGACGGGAGCACAGATACGCAGTATTTT
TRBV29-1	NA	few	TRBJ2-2	CSVIAELNTGELFF	TGCAGCGTAATAGCGGAGCTGAACACCGGGGAGCTGTTTTTT
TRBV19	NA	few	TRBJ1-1	CASSVQGGSGNTEAFF	TGTGCCAGTAGTGTCCAGGGAGGGAGTGGTAACACTGAAGCTTTCTTT
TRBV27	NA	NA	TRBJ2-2	CASSPEPGPATGELFF	TGTGCCAGCAGTCCAGAACCGGGACCAGCGACCGGGGAGCTGTTTTTT
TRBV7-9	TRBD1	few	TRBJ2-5	CVSKIGDREETQYF	TGTGTCAGCAAGATCGGGGACAGGGAAGAGACCCAGTACTTC
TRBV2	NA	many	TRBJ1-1	CASSGGLGGTEAFF	TGTGCCAGCAGTGGAGGTCTGGGGGGCACTGAAGCTTTCTTT
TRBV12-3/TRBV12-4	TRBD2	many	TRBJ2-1	CASKMTSGAYNEQFF	TGTGCCAGCAAGATGACTAGCGGGGCCTACAATGAGCAGTTCTTC
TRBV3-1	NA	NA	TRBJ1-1	CASSHGGGRKNTEAFF	TGTGCCAGCAGCCACGGGGGGGGACGCAAGAACACTGAAGCTTTCTTT
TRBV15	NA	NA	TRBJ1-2	CATSRGQMGGNYGYTF	TGTGCCACCAGCAGGGGGCAGATGGGTGGAAACTATGGCTACACCTTC
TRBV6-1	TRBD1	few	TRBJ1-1	CASSNRGEAFF	TGTGCCAGCAGCAACAGGGGTGAAGCTTTCTTT
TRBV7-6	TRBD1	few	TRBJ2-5	CASSLEGGQGAKTQYF	TGTGCCAGCAGCTTAGAAGGGGGACAGGGGGCGAAGACCCAGTACTTC
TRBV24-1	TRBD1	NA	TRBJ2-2	CATNSGQGNTGELFF	TGTGCCACCAACTCGGGACAGGGGAACACCGGGGAGCTGTTTTTT
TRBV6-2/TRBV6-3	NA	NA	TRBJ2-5	CASSSRGVQYF	TGTGCCAGCAGTTCCAGGGGCGTACAGTACTTC
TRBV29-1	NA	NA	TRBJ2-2	CSVVKGGGELFF	TGCAGCGTGGTAAAGGGCGGCGGGGAGCTGTTTTTT
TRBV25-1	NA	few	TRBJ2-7	CASIDRTNYEQYF	TGTGCCAGCATCGACAGAACTAACTACGAGCAGTACTTC
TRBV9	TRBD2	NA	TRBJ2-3	CASSVGPSGPKADTQYF	TGTGCCAGCAGCGTAGGCCCTAGCGGGCCTAAGGCAGATACGCAGTATTTT
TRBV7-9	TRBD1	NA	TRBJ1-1	CASSVDRTEAFF	TGTGCCAGCAGCGTGGACAGGACTGAAGCTTTCTTT
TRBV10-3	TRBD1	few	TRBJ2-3	CATTVGDSPTDTQYF	TGTGCCACCACGGTAGGGGACAGCCCCACAGATACGCAGTATTTT